This is a list of T cell receptor beta chains from one sample in a study of T cell responses to AZD1222 COVID-19 vaccine. Assay: immunoSEQ multiplex PCR; the TCRdb copy retains only in-frame clones and omits some. This sample has approximately 71,000 clones, with about three quarters found just once. The source was peripheral blood, collected on day 0 of AZD1222 vaccination. These receptors originate from an adult in good health. Each CDR3 is given with its conserved first and last residue. The order of the fields is CDR3 protein, J gene, D gene, V gene. A D gene is named only where the DNA matches it firmly.

CASSLVPESNTGELFF TRBJ2-2 NA TRBV5-5
CASSPLAGGVDEQFF TRBJ2-1 TRBD2 TRBV19
CSVVEGANVLTF TRBJ2-6 NA TRBV29-1
CAWSPGVTETQYF TRBJ2-5 NA TRBV30
CASSPTRGLGPNEQFF TRBJ2-1 NA TRBV11-3
CASSFWDRIYEQYF TRBJ2-7 TRBD1 TRBV27
CASSLSGAYTGELFF TRBJ2-2 NA TRBV27
CASSLAAGGTYEQYF TRBJ2-7 TRBD2 TRBV5-5
CASSPIDSNYGYTF TRBJ1-2 NA TRBV18
CASSSKTGINEQFF TRBJ2-1 TRBD1 TRBV5-1
CASSAPSGTSTDTQYF TRBJ2-3 TRBD2 TRBV2
CASSFDYTEAFF TRBJ1-1 NA TRBV28
CASSDDRGRNQPQHF TRBJ1-5 TRBD1 TRBV2
CASSQVSRSEAFF TRBJ1-1 NA TRBV3-1/TRBV3-2
CASPGTSKTDTQYF TRBJ2-3 TRBD2 TRBV6-5
CSVTGGRGYTF TRBJ1-2 TRBD1 TRBV29-1
CASSKQAFLANTGELFF TRBJ2-2 NA TRBV18
CASSQDLFLSGQGLGKLFF TRBJ1-4 TRBD1 TRBV14
CASSLDPSRYNEQFF TRBJ2-1 NA TRBV7-8
CASSLDWGEQFF TRBJ2-1 NA TRBV12-3/TRBV12-4
CASSLAGKGGYTF TRBJ1-2 NA TRBV5-1
CAWSTALSNYGYTF TRBJ1-2 NA TRBV30
CASRGGDRAYEQYF TRBJ2-7 TRBD1 TRBV19
CASSRTGTGGISNQPQHF TRBJ1-5 TRBD1 TRBV27
CASVEVTTNEKLFF TRBJ1-4 NA TRBV6-5
CASSESVTSATGELFF TRBJ2-2 TRBD2 TRBV10-2
CAISVDRGRANNYGYTF TRBJ1-2 TRBD1 TRBV10-3
CASSPGQGAGGYTF TRBJ1-2 TRBD1 TRBV2
CASSIPRDTTTGTEAFF TRBJ1-1 NA TRBV5-1
CASSYPEGGEDTQYF TRBJ2-3 NA TRBV6-6
CASSSDPYEAFF TRBJ1-1 NA TRBV9
CASSEIWTAQYGYTF TRBJ1-2 NA TRBV2
CASRLTRVSGQPQHF TRBJ1-5 NA TRBV19
CASSPWTSGYEQYF TRBJ2-7 TRBD2 TRBV11-2
CANPKEAGFSDTQYF TRBJ2-3 TRBD2 TRBV7-2
CASSAGTGGHQPQHF TRBJ1-5 TRBD1 TRBV19
CASRDFYGYTF TRBJ1-2 NA TRBV6-5
CASSLGQVRTSEAFF TRBJ1-1 NA TRBV5-1
CASRDYSRETQYF TRBJ2-5 NA TRBV11-2
CASSLVSLSPGNSPLHF TRBJ1-6 NA TRBV5-6
CASSIYLAGGYEQFF TRBJ2-1 TRBD2 TRBV19
CASSTTGLAGNTIYF TRBJ1-3 TRBD1 TRBV19
CASRRLEANYGYTF TRBJ1-2 NA TRBV27
CAIEQDRDTEAFF TRBJ1-1 TRBD1 TRBV10-3
CASSQPADTQYF TRBJ2-3 NA TRBV7-9
CASSSPNQPQHF TRBJ1-5 NA TRBV28
CASSSGPALGTQYF TRBJ2-3 NA TRBV7-2
CASSPRAGNTIYF TRBJ1-3 NA TRBV4-3
CASSRTRSSYNEQFF TRBJ2-1 NA TRBV3-1/TRBV3-2
CASSATASNQPQHF TRBJ1-5 NA TRBV19
CASSVVSGGDTQYF TRBJ2-3 NA TRBV9
CASTPFVTSGGYTF TRBJ1-2 NA TRBV2
CASTGGANYNEQFF TRBJ2-1 TRBD2 TRBV28